Listed below are T cell receptor beta chains from one sample, sequenced in a study of blood T cell repertoires in COVID-19. TCRdb's copy holds only in-frame clones and misses some; the assay was immunoSEQ multiplex PCR. The repertoire holds under 250,000 clones, with about 82% as singletons. Sequenced input: peripheral blood. These receptors all stem from a woman over 75 with COVID-19, enrolled during active disease. The CDR3 runs from the conserved cysteine through the conserved F or W. The D gene is left open where the match is weak. For some rows the clone size is stated as once, few or many, or as a class when expanded; others skip it.

V gene	clone size	J gene	D gene	CDR3 DNA	CDR3 protein
TRBV20-1	-	TRBJ1-1	-	TGCAGTGCTCCGAGGGACACTGAAGCTTTCTTT	CSAPRDTEAFF
TRBV5-1	-	TRBJ1-2	-	TGCGCCAGCAGCGGGGAGTACGGCTATGGCTACACCTTC	CASSGEYGYGYTF
TRBV19	-	TRBJ1-5	-	TGTGCCAGTAGCGATCCCATACAGTCACCCCAGCATTTT	CASSDPIQSPQHF
TRBV6-1	-	TRBJ2-3	TRBD2	TGTGCCAGCAGAGAAAGGGGTGGGACTAGCCCAGATACGCAGTATTTT	CASRERGGTSPDTQYF
TRBV11-2	few	TRBJ2-7	-	TGTGCCAGCAGCTCCACATACGAGCAGTACTTC	CASSSTYEQYF
TRBV3-1/TRBV3-2	-	TRBJ1-2	TRBD1	TGTGCCAGCAGCCAAGATTGGGACAGGGCTTACTATGGCTACACCTTC	CASSQDWDRAYYGYTF
TRBV18	-	TRBJ1-5	TRBD1	TGTGCCAGCTCACCAACGACAGGGGGCTTAAATAGCAATCAGCCCCAGCATTTT	CASSPTTGGLNSNQPQHF
TRBV30	once	TRBJ1-2	-	TGTGCCTCCCGAGGTGGAGGGGCAACCTCTGGCTACACCTTC	CASRGGGATSGYTF
TRBV10-3	-	TRBJ1-1	TRBD1	TGTGCCATCAGTGAGTCTCCAGGACAGGGGTTGTTAACTGAAGCTTTCTTT	CAISESPGQGLLTEAFF
TRBV6-5	-	TRBJ1-5	-	TGTGCCAGCAGTTACTCCCAGTATAGCAATCAGCCCCAGCATTTT	CASSYSQYSNQPQHF
TRBV7-8	few	TRBJ2-1	TRBD1	TGTGCCAGCAGCTTCCGGGACAGGGAATCATCTGAGCAGTTCTTC	CASSFRDRESSEQFF
TRBV28	-	TRBJ1-4	TRBD1	TGTGCCAGCAGTGACAGGGGGCCTTCTAATGAAAAACTGTTTTTT	CASSDRGPSNEKLFF
TRBV5-1	-	TRBJ2-2	-	TGCGCCAGCAGCCTCCGCGGGGGACAGAACACCGGGGAGCTGTTTTTT	CASSLRGGQNTGELFF
TRBV10-3	-	TRBJ2-6	TRBD1	TGTGCCATCAGTGGGACAGGGTTAGGCTCTGGGGCCAACGTCCTGACTTTC	CAISGTGLGSGANVLTF
TRBV28	-	TRBJ1-2	TRBD1	TGTGCCAGCATGCGACCGGGACAGATTGGCTACACCTTC	CASMRPGQIGYTF
TRBV28	-	TRBJ1-2	-	TGTGCCAGCAGACAGGGAAATGGGGTCCGGGGCTACACCTTC	CASRQGNGVRGYTF
TRBV27	-	TRBJ1-6	-	TGTGCCAGCAGTTTAATGAGCCAGTCTCGGGATTCACCCCTCCACTTT	CASSLMSQSRDSPLHF
TRBV7-9	-	TRBJ1-2	-	TGTGCCAGCAGCCGAACAGGGAATAGCCATGGCTACACCTTC	CASSRTGNSHGYTF
TRBV3-1/TRBV3-2	-	TRBJ1-2	-	TGTGCCAGCAGCCAACAGGGATATGGCTACACCTTC	CASSQQGYGYTF
TRBV2	-	TRBJ2-1	-	TGTGCCAGCAGTGCTCTCGGGTTGTACAATGAGCAGTTCTTC	CASSALGLYNEQFF
TRBV5-1	once	TRBJ1-2	TRBD1	TGCGCCAGCAGCTTGGAAGGACAGGGGAACTATGGCTACACCTTC	CASSLEGQGNYGYTF
TRBV7-9	-	TRBJ1-4	TRBD1	TGTGCCAGCAGCCCCAGACAGGGGCTTAATGAAAAACTGTTTTTT	CASSPRQGLNEKLFF
TRBV29-1	once	TRBJ2-3	-	TGCAGCACTACGACAGATACGCAGTATTTT	CSTTTDTQYF
TRBV5-1	-	TRBJ1-2	TRBD1	TGCGCCAGCAGCCCAACGACAGGGAACTTCGATGGCTACACCTTC	CASSPTTGNFDGYTF
TRBV7-9	few	TRBJ1-6	-	TGTGCCAGCAGAGACCGGACAGAAAATTCACCCCTCCACTTT	CASRDRTENSPLHF
TRBV4-1	-	TRBJ2-3	-	TGCGCCAGCAGCCAACCAACTCAAGATCGCACAGATACGCAGTATTTT	CASSQPTQDRTDTQYF
TRBV6-5	-	TRBJ1-2	-	TGTGCCAGCAGTCCCGGGACTAACTATGGCTACACCTTC	CASSPGTNYGYTF
TRBV4-2	-	TRBJ2-1	TRBD2	TGTGCCAGCCGATCCGAGCGGGGGGCCGGTGGTGAGCAGTTCTTC	CASRSERGAGGEQFF
TRBV19	-	TRBJ2-2	-	TGTGCCAGTAGCCGACAGAGCGCGAACACCGGGGAGCTGTTTTTT	CASSRQSANTGELFF
TRBV5-1	-	TRBJ2-7	TRBD1	TGCGTCAGCAGCTCCGGGACAGGGCGCTACGAGCAGTACTTC	CVSSSGTGRYEQYF
TRBV4-3	-	TRBJ1-6	-	TGCGCCAGCAGCCAAGACAGGGATTCACCCCTCCACTTT	CASSQDRDSPLHF
TRBV19	-	TRBJ1-4	-	TGTGCCAGTAGTGGACAACAGGGAAATGAAAAACTGTTTTTT	CASSGQQGNEKLFF
TRBV10-1	-	TRBJ1-6	TRBD1	TGCGCCAGTTTCAGGGGGAGACACTCCTATAATTCACCCCTCCACTTT	CASFRGRHSYNSPLHF
TRBV3-1/TRBV3-2	-	TRBJ2-3	TRBD2	TGTGCCAGCAGCCCTTGGGGAGGGGCAGGCGCAGATACGCAGTATTTT	CASSPWGGAGADTQYF
TRBV9	-	TRBJ2-2	-	TGTGCCAGCAGCGCCCGTCCCGGACGGGAGAACACCGGGGAGCTGTTTTTT	CASSARPGRENTGELFF
TRBV6-5	-	TRBJ1-1	-	TGTGCCAGCAGTTACTCTCCCCCGGGGTATTTCTTT	CASSYSPPGYFF
TRBV6-6	-	TRBJ2-5	TRBD1	TGTGCCAGCAGTTCACCGGGACAGGGACAAGAGACCCAGTACTTC	CASSSPGQGQETQYF
TRBV12-3/TRBV12-4	-	TRBJ1-6	-	TGTGCCAGCAGTTTGGCGGATAATTCACCCCTCCACTTT	CASSLADNSPLHF
TRBV2	-	TRBJ2-3	TRBD2	TGTGCCAGCAGTGTTCAGACTAGCGGGGGAGGTACGCAGTATTTT	CASSVQTSGGGTQYF
TRBV5-1	few	TRBJ1-4	-	TGCGCCAGCAGCCCGGAGGCAGGCCGGGAAAAACTGTTTTTT	CASSPEAGREKLFF
TRBV7-8	-	TRBJ2-2	TRBD1	TGTGCCAGCAGCGCCGGGCCTTTGGCAGGGGGCCGGGAATTTCTGTTTTTT	CASSAGPLAGGREFLFF
TRBV19	-	TRBJ1-1	-	TGTGCCAGTCAGGCTCCCGGACAGACGAACACTGAAGCTTTCTTT	CASQAPGQTNTEAFF
TRBV15	-	TRBJ2-3	TRBD2	TGTGCCACCAGCCCCGTCGCTAGCGGGGTTAGAGATACGCAGTATTTT	CATSPVASGVRDTQYF
TRBV6-5	-	TRBJ2-6	-	TGTGCCAGCAATCGGCGGAGCTCTGGGGCCAACGTCCTGACTTTC	CASNRRSSGANVLTF
TRBV5-1	-	TRBJ2-5	-	TGCGCCAGCAGCGTTCCGGGACAACAACAAGAGACCCAGTACTTC	CASSVPGQQQETQYF
TRBV28	-	TRBJ2-1	TRBD1	TGTGCCAGCAGTCGACAGGGGGGCTACAATGAGCAGTTCTTC	CASSRQGGYNEQFF
TRBV14	-	TRBJ2-1	-	TGTGCCAGCAGCCAGAACTGGGCTGGTGAGCAGTTCTTC	CASSQNWAGEQFF
TRBV12-3/TRBV12-4	-	TRBJ2-7	-	TGTGCCAGCAGTCCGACGGGGAACTACGAGCAGTACTTC	CASSPTGNYEQYF
TRBV24-1	-	TRBJ1-2	TRBD1	TGTGCCACCGCCGGGCAGGGGGCGATCGGCTACACCTTC	CATAGQGAIGYTF
TRBV20-1	-	TRBJ1-5	-	TGCAGTGCTAGTCCAGGCCTCATAAATCAGCCCCAGCATTTT	CSASPGLINQPQHF
TRBV7-9	-	TRBJ1-4	TRBD1	TGTGCCAGCAGCTCCCCAGGGACAGTTCTTAATGAAAAACTGTTTTTT	CASSSPGTVLNEKLFF
TRBV2	once	TRBJ1-1	TRBD1	TGTGCCAGCAGCACGACAGGGCTCCGTACTGAAGCTTTCTTT	CASSTTGLRTEAFF
TRBV5-4	-	TRBJ1-1	-	TGTGCCAGCAGCCCGGGGGGGCAGGGAGGGTATGGCACTGAAGCTTTCTTT	CASSPGGQGGYGTEAFF
TRBV11-2	-	TRBJ2-1	-	TGTGCCAGCAGCTTAGTTGTGGACTCCCTGTTCTTC	CASSLVVDSLFF
TRBV7-8	-	TRBJ2-2	-	TGTGCCAGCAGCCCGAGCGGGAACACCGGGGAGCTGTTTTTT	CASSPSGNTGELFF